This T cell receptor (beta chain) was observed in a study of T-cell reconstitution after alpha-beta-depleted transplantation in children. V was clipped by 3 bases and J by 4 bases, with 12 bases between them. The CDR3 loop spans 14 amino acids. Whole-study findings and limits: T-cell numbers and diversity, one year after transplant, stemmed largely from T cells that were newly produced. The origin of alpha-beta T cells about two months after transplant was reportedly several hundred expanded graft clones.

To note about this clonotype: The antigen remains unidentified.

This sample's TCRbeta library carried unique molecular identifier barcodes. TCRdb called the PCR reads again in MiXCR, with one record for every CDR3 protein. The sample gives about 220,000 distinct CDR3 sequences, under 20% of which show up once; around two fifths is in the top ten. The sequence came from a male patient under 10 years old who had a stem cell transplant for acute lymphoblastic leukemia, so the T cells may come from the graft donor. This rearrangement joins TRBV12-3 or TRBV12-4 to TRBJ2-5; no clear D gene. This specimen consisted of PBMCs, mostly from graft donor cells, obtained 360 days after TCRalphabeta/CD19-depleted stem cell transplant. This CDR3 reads CASSLGFDAETQYF. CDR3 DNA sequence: TGTGCCAGCAGTTTGGGCTTCGATGCAGAGACCCAGTACTTC.